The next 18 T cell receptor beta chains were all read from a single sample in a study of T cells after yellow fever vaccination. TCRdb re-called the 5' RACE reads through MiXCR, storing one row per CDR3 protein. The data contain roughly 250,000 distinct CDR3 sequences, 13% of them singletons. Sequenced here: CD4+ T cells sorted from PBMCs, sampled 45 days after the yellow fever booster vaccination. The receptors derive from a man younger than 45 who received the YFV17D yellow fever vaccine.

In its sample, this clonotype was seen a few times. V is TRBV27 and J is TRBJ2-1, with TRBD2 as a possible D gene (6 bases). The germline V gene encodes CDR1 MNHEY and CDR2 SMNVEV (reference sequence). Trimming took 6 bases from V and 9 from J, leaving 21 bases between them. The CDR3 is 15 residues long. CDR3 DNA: TGTGCCAGCAGGGGGGTCACTGGAGGGTGGGTTGAGCAGTTCTTC. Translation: CASRGVTGGWVEQFF.

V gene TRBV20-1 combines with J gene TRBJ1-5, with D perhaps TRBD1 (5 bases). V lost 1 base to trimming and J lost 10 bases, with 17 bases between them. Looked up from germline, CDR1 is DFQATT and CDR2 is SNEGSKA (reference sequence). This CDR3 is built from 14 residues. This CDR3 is CSARASGLKGPQHF. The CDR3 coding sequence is TGCAGTGCTAGAGCTTCGGGACTCAAGGGTCCCCAGCATTTT.

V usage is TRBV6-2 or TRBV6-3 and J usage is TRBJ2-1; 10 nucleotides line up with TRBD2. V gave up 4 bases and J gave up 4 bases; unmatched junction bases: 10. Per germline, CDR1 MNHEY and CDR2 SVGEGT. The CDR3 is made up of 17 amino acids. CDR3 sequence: CASSSLSGLAVYNEQFF. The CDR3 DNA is TGTGCCAGCAGTTCGCTTTCAGGACTAGCGGTTTACAATGAGCAGTTCTTC.

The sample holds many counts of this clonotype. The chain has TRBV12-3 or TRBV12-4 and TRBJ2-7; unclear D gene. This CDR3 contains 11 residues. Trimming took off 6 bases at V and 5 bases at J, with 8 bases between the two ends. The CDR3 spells CASRAAHEQYF. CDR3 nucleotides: TGTGCCAGCAGAGCAGCCCACGAGCAGTACTTC.

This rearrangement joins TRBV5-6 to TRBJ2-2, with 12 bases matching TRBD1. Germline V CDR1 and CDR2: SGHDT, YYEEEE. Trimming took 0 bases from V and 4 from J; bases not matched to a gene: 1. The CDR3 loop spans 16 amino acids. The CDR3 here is CASSLVGQGATGELFF. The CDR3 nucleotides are TGTGCCAGCAGCTTGGTGGGACAGGGGGCCACCGGGGAGCTGTTTTTT.

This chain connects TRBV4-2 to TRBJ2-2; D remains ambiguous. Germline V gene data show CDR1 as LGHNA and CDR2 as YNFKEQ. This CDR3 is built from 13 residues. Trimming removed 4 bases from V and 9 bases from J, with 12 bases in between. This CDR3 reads CASSPGPAWELFF. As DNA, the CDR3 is TGTGCCAGCAGCCCCGGGCCCGCCTGGGAGCTGTTTTTT.

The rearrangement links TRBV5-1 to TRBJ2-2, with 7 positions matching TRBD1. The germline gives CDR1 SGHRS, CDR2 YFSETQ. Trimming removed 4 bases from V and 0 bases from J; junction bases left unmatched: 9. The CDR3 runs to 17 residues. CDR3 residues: CASSQKAGTANTGELFF. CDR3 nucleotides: TGCGCCAGCAGCCAAAAGGCCGGGACAGCGAACACCGGGGAGCTGTTTTTT.

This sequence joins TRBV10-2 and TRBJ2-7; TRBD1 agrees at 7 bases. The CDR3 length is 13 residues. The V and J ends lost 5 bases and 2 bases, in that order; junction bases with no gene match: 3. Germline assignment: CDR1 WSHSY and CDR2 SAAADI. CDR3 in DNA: TGCGCCAGCAGTCGGGACAGCGCCTACGAGCAGTACTTC. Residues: CASSRDSAYEQYF.

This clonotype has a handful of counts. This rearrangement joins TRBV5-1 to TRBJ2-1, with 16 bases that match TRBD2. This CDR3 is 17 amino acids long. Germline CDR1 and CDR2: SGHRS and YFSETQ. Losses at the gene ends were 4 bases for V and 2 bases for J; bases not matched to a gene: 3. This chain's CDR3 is CASSTGTSGRAYNEQFF. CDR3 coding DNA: TGCGCCAGCAGCACTGGGACTAGCGGGAGGGCCTACAATGAGCAGTTCTTC.

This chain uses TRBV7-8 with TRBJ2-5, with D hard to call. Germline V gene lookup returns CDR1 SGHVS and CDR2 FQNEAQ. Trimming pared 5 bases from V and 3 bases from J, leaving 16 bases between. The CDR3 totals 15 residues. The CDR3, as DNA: TGTGCCAGCAGCCGGTCGGTGAGATCCGAAGAGACCCAGTACTTC. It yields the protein CASSRSVRSEETQYF.

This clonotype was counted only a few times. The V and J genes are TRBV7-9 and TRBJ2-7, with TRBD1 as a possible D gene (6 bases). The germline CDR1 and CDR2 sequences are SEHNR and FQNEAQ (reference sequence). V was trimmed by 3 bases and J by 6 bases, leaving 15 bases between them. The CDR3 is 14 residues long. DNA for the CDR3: TGTGCCAGCAGCTTTCCGGGACACTCCCCCGAGCAGTACTTC. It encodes CASSFPGHSPEQYF. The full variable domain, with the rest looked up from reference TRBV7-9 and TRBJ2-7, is DTGVSQNPRHKITKRGQNVTFRCDPISEHNRLYWYRQTLGQGPEFLTYFQNEAQLEKSRLLSDRFSAERPKGSFSTLEIQRTEQGDSAMYLCASSFPGHSPEQYFGPGTRLTVT.

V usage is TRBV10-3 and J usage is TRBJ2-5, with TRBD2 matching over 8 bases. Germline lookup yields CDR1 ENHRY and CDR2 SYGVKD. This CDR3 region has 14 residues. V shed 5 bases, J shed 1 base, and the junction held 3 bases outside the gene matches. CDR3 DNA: TGTGCCATCAGTCCCGGGGGGGTCCAAGAGACCCAGTACTTC. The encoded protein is CAISPGGVQETQYF.

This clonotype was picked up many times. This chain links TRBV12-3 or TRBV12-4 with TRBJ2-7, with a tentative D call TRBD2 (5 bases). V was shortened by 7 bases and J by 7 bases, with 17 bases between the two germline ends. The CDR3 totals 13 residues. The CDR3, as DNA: TGTGCCAGCATCGCCGAGGGCTTGGGGGAGCAGTACTTC. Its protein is CASIAEGLGEQYF.

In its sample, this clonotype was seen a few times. This CDR3 reads CASGLSAVDGSSYEQYF. The DNA for the CDR3 is TGTGCTAGTGGTTTGTCCGCCGTGGACGGGAGCTCCTACGAGCAGTACTTC. The J gene is TRBJ2-7, the V gene TRBV12-5; TRBD2 might be the D (6 bases). This CDR3 region has 17 residues. Germline V gene sequence: CDR1 LGHNT, CDR2 FRNRAP. The V and J ends lost 2 bases and 0 bases respectively, with 17 bases between them.

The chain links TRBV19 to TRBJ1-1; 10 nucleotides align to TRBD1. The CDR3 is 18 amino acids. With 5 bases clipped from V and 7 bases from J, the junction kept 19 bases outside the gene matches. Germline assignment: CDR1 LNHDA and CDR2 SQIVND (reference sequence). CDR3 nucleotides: TGTGCCAGTAGTCTAATAGGGACAGGGGTTCGATTGGGAATTGAAGCTTTCTTT. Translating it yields CASSLIGTGVRLGIEAFF.

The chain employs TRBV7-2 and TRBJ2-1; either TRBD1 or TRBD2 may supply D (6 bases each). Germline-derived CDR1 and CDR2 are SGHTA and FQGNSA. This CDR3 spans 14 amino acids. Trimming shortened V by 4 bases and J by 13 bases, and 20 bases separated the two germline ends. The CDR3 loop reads CASSYSLSEGVQFF. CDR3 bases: TGTGCCAGCAGCTATAGCCTGTCGGAGGGGGTACAGTTCTTC.

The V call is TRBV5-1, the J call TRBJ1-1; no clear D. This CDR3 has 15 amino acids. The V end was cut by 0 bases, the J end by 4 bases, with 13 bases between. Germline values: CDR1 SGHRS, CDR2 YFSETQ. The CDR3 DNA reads TGCGCCAGCAGCTTGGGGAGGTTAGGGCCCACTGAAGCTTTCTTT. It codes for CASSLGRLGPTEAFF. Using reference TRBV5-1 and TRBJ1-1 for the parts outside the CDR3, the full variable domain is KAGVTQTPRYLIKTRGQQVTLSCSPISGHRSVSWYQQTPGQGLQFLFEYFSETQRNKGNFPGRFSGRQFSNSRSEMNVSTLELGDSALYLCASSLGRLGPTEAFFGQGTRLTVV.

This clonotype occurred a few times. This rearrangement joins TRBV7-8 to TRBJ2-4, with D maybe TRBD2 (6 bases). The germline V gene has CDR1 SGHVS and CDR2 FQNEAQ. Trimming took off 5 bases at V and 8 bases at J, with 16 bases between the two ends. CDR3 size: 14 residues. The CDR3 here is CASSQLGRIHIQYF. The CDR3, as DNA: TGTGCCAGCAGCCAGCTTGGGAGGATTCACATTCAGTACTTC.